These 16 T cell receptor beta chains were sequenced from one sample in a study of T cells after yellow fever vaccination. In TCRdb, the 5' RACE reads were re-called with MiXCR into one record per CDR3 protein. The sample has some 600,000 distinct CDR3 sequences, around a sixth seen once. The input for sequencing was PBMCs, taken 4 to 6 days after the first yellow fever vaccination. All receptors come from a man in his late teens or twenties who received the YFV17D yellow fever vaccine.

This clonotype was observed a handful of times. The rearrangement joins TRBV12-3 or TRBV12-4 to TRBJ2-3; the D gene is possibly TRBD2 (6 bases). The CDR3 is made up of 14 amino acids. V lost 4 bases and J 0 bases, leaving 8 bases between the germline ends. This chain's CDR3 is CASSWGLSTDTQYF. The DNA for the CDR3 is TGTGCCAGCAGTTGGGGACTTAGCACAGATACGCAGTATTTT.

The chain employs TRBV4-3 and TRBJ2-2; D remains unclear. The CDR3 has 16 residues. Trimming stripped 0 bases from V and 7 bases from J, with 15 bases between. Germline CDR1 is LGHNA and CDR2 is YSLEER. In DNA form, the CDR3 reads TGCGCCAGCAGCCAAGATCTGGGTGGGGAAGGCGGGGAGCTGTTTTTT. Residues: CASSQDLGGEGGELFF.

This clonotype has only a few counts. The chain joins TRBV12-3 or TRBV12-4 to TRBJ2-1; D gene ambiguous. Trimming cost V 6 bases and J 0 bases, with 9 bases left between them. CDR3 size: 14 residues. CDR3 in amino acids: CASSPLRSYNEQFF. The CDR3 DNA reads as TGTGCCAGCAGCCCACTTCGCTCCTACAATGAGCAGTTCTTC.

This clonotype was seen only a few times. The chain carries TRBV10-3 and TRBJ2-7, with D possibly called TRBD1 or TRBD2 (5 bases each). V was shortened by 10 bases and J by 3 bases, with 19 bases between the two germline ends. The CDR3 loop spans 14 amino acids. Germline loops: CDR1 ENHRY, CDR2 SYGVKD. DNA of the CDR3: TGTGCCACCTCTTCAGGGAGTTCCTACTACGAGCAGTACTTC. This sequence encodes CATSSGSSYYEQYF.

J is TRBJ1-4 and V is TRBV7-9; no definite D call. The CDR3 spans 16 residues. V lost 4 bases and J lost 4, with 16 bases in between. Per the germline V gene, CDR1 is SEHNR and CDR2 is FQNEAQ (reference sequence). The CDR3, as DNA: TGTGCCAGCAGCTCGAAAATGGTAGACTATAATGAAAAACTGTTTTTT. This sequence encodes CASSSKMVDYNEKLFF. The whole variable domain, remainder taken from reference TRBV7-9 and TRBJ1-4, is DTGVSQNPRHKITKRGQNVTFRCDPISEHNRLYWYRQTLGQGPEFLTYFQNEAQLEKSRLLSDRFSAERPKGSFSTLEIQRTEQGDSAMYLCASSSKMVDYNEKLFFGSGTQLSVL.

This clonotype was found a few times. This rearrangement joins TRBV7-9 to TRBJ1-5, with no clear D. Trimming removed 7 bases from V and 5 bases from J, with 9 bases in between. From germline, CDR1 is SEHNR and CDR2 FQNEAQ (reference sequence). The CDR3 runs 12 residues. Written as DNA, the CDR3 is TGTGCCAGCACTTATGGGGATCAGCCCCAGCATTTT. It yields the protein CASTYGDQPQHF.

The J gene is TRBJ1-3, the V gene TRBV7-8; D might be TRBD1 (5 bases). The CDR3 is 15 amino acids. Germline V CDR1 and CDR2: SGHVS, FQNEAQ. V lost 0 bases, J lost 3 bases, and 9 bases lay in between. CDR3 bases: TGTGCCAGCAGCTTAGCCAGGGTCGGTGGAAACACCATATATTTT. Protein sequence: CASSLARVGGNTIYF.

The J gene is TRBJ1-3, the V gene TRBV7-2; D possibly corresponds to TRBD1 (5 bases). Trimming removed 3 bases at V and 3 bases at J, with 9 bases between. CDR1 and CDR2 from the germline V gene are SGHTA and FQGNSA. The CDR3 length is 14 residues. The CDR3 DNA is TGTGCCAGCAGCTTTCCAGGGATTGGAAACACCATATATTTT. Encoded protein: CASSFPGIGNTIYF. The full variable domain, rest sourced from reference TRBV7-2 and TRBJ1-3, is GAGVSQSPSNKVTEKGKDVELRCDPISGHTALYWYRQSLGQGLEFLIYFQGNSAPDKSGLPSDRFSAERTGGSVSTLTIQRTQQEDSAVYLCASSFPGIGNTIYFGEGSWLTVV.

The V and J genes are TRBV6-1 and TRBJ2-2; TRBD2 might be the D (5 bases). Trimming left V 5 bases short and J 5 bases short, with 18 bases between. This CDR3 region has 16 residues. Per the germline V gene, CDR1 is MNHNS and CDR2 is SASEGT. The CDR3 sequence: CASSTPVKTGTGELFF. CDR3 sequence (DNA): TGTGCCAGCAGTACCCCGGTGAAAACGGGAACCGGGGAGCTGTTTTTT.

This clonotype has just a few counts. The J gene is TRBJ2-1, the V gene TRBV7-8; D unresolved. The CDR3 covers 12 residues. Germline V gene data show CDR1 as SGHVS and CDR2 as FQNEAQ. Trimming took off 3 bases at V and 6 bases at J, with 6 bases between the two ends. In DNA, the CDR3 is TGTGCCAGCAGCTTCGGCCCCAATGAGCAGTTCTTC. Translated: CASSFGPNEQFF.

The CDR3 here is CASSSGEVIPDTQYF. The CDR3 bases are TGTGCCAGCAGTTCCGGGGAAGTAATCCCAGATACGCAGTATTTT. The genes are TRBV6-5 and TRBJ2-3; tentatively, D is TRBD2 (5 bases). V was pared by 4 bases and J by 4 bases, with 15 bases between. Per the germline V gene, CDR1 is MNHEY and CDR2 is SVGAGI. The CDR3 has 15 residues.

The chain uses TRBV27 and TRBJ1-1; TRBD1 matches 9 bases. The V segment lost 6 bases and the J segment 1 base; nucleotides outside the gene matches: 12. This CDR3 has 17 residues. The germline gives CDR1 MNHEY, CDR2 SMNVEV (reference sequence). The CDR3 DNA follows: TGTGCCAGCAGCCTCAAGAGCCCGGGACAGGGGAACACTGAAGCTTTCTTT. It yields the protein CASSLKSPGQGNTEAFF.

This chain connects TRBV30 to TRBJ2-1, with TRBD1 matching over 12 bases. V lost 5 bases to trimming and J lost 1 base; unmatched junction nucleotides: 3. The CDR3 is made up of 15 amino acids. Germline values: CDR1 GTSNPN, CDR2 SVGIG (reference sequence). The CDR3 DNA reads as TGTGCCTGGGGGGGACAGGGGGCGTCCTACAATGAGCAGTTCTTC. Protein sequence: CAWGGQGASYNEQFF. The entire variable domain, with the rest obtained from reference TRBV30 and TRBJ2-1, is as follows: SQTIHQWPATLVQPVGSPLSLECTVEGTSNPNLYWYRQAAGRGLQLLFYSVGIGQISSEVPQNLSASRPQDRQFILSSKKLLLSDSGFYLCAWGGQGASYNEQFFGPGTRLTVL.

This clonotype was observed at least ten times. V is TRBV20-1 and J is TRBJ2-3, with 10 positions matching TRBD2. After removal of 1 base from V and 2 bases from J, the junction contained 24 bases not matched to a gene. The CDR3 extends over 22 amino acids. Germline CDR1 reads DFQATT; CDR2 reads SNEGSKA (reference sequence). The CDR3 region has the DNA TGCAGTGCTAGAGTATCGATCTCCTCTCTCTCGACTAGCGGGTATCACACAGATACGCAGTATTTT. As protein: CSARVSISSLSTSGYHTDTQYF.

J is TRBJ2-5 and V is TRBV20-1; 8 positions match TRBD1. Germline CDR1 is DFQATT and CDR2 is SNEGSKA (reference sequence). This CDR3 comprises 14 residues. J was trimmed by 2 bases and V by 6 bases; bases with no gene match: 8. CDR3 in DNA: TGCAGTGCCCAGACAGGGGTCGGGCAAGAGACCCAGTACTTC. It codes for CSAQTGVGQETQYF.

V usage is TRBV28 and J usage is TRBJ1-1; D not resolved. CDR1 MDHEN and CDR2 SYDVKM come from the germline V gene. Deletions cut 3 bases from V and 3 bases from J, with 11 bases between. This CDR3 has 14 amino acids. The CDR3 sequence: CASSFRLMDTEAFF. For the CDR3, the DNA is TGTGCCAGCAGTTTCCGGTTAATGGACACTGAAGCTTTCTTT.